The 28 T cell receptor beta chains given below trace back to one sample, sequenced in a study of cytomegalovirus exposure and HLA in healthy donors. PCR used 60 Vbeta primers and 13 Jbeta primers. The data were produced by immunoSEQ multiplex PCR, yet TCRdb's version contains in-frame clones alone and is incomplete. The top ten hold 1.5% to 2% of the sample, which has approximately 170,000 clones, 65% to 85% seen once. The sample taken for sequencing was PBMCs. All receptors come from a woman under 30 in good health and CMV-seronegative.

This clone showed up just once. This rearrangement joins TRBV5-4 to TRBJ1-6, with D maybe TRBD1 (5 bases). V gave up 0 bases and J gave up 2 bases, with 6 bases separating them. The CDR3 covers 15 residues. CDR1 is SGHNT, CDR2 YYREEE, per germline (reference sequence). The CDR3 nucleotides read TGTGCCAGCAGCTTGGCGGGGGCCTATAATTCACCCCTCCACTTT. Residues: CASSLAGAYNSPLHF.

This rearrangement joins TRBV5-1 to TRBJ2-3; 10 nucleotides agree with TRBD2. V lost 4 bases and J lost 0; bases outside the gene matches: 17. Per germline, CDR1 SGHRS and CDR2 YFSETQ. This CDR3 is built from 20 residues. CDR3 bases: TGCGCCAGCAGCCCGGCCGGGGGTGTAGCGGGGGGCCGAAGCACAGATACGCAGTATTTT. This codes for CASSPAGGVAGGRSTDTQYF.

The chain joins TRBV9 to TRBJ2-2; TRBD2 aligns across 12 bases. Germline loops: CDR1 SGDLS, CDR2 YYNGEE. The CDR3 consists of 16 residues. The V segment lost 2 bases and the J segment 5 bases; nucleotides outside the gene matches: 4. In DNA, the CDR3 is TGTGCCAGCAGCGTGACACTAGCGGGGGGAACCGGGGAGCTGTTTTTT. The encoded protein is CASSVTLAGGTGELFF.

The gene calls are TRBV4-1 and TRBJ1-6, with 9 bases identical to TRBD1. Losses at the gene ends were 4 bases for V and 4 bases for J; bases not matched to a gene: 5. In germline, CDR1 is MGHRA, CDR2 YSYEKL. The CDR3 contains 16 residues. This CDR3 is CASSPPDRGYNSPLHF. Here the CDR3 DNA reads TGCGCCAGCAGCCCACCGGACAGGGGATATAATTCACCCCTCCACTTT.

The gene calls are TRBV6-6 and TRBJ2-5; no definite D call. The V gene lost 2 bases and the J gene lost 3 bases, with 7 bases spanning the gap. Germline V CDR1 and CDR2: MNHNY, SVGAGI (reference sequence). This CDR3 has 13 amino acids. CDR3 loop: CASSYVQKETQYF. CDR3 nucleotide sequence: TGTGCCAGCAGTTACGTACAGAAAGAGACCCAGTACTTC.

CDR3 DNA: TGTGCCAGCAGCCCTCGGGACAACTTGCACGAGCAGTACTTC. As protein: CASSPRDNLHEQYF. V gene TRBV5-4 combines with J gene TRBJ2-7, with D tentatively TRBD1 (6 bases). Deletions cut 4 bases from V and 5 bases from J, with 16 bases between. The CDR3 consists of 14 residues. The germline gives CDR1 SGHNT, CDR2 YYREEE (reference sequence).

The CDR3 bases are TGTGCCAGCAGTTTAACCCCTGCGGGGCTTAGCAATCAGCCCCAGCATTTT. Encoded protein: CASSLTPAGLSNQPQHF. This chain links TRBV27 with TRBJ1-5, with a tentative D call TRBD1 (5 bases). The CDR3 is made up of 17 amino acids. Germline V gene data show CDR1 as MNHEY and CDR2 as SMNVEV (reference sequence). Trimming shortened V by 2 bases and J by 0 bases, and 14 bases separated the two germline ends.

The chain carries TRBV5-1 and TRBJ2-3; TRBD2 agrees at 7 bases. Trimming cost V 0 bases and J 2 bases; bases outside gene matches: 6. Germline CDR1 is SGHRS and CDR2 is YFSETQ. The CDR3 extends over 16 amino acids. CDR3 DNA sequence: TGCGCCAGCAGCTTGGTCCCTAGCGGAAACACAGATACGCAGTATTTT. This encodes CASSLVPSGNTDTQYF.

The sample holds a few counts of this clone. The chain joins TRBV19 to TRBJ1-3; D is ambiguous. V lost 8 bases and J lost 0, with 8 bases in between. The CDR3 runs to 13 residues. Per germline, CDR1 LNHDA and CDR2 SQIVND (reference sequence). The CDR3 is CASADSSGNTIYF. CDR3 DNA: TGTGCCAGTGCGGATAGCTCTGGAAACACCATATATTTT. Based on the CDR3 plus reference TRBV19 and TRBJ1-3, the full variable domain is DGGITQSPKYLFRKEGQNVTLSCEQNLNHDAMYWYRQDPGQGLRLIYYSQIVNDFQKGDIAEGYSVSREKKESFPLTVTSAQKNPTAFYLCASADSSGNTIYFGEGSWLTVV.

V gene TRBV6-8 combines with J gene TRBJ2-3; TRBD1 is a possible D gene (6 bases). V gave up 7 bases and J gave up 6 bases, with 11 bases separating them. CDR1 and CDR2 (germline): MNHGY, SAAAGT. CDR3 length: 12 residues. The CDR3 region has the DNA TGTGCCAGCAAACAGGGTGGGGATACGCAGTATTTT. As protein: CASKQGGDTQYF.

This chain connects TRBV29-1 to TRBJ1-4; D ambiguous. The CDR3 is 13 amino acids. Looked up from germline, CDR1 is SQVTM and CDR2 is ANQGSEA. Trimming cost V 4 bases and J 4 bases, with 10 bases left between them. The CDR3: CSVGVNGNEKLFF. DNA for the CDR3: TGCAGCGTTGGAGTGAACGGTAATGAAAAACTGTTTTTT.

The sample holds one count of this clone. The chain has TRBV6-6 and TRBJ1-4, with D uncertain. The V end was cut by 6 bases, the J end by 4 bases, with 12 bases between. This CDR3 is 14 amino acids long. Germline values: CDR1 MNHNY, CDR2 SVGAGI (reference sequence). The CDR3 is CASSYRAGNEKLFF. The CDR3 DNA follows: TGTGCCAGCAGCTACCGGGCGGGTAATGAAAAACTGTTTTTT.

V gene TRBV6-6 combines with J gene TRBJ2-7, with 11 positions matching TRBD1. The CDR3 spans 14 residues. The junction had 8 bases not matched to a gene; V was cut back by 6 bases and J by 7 bases. In germline, CDR1 is MNHNY, CDR2 SVGAGI (reference sequence). In DNA form, the CDR3 reads TGTGCCAGCAGACCCGGACAGGGGGCGAGGGAGCAGTACTTC. Translated: CASRPGQGAREQYF.

This clone was recorded a few times. The chain joins TRBV19 to TRBJ2-6, with D hard to call. V lost 3 bases and J 4 bases, leaving 10 bases between the germline ends. Germline V lookup: CDR1 LNHDA, CDR2 SQIVND (reference sequence). This CDR3 is 15 amino acids long. The CDR3 nucleotides are TGTGCCAGTAGTATTTGGGCTCGCGGGGCCAACGTCCTGACTTTC. This translates into CASSIWARGANVLTF.

This clone came up once. The CDR3 loop reads CASTGTGGRPYEQYF. The DNA of the CDR3 is TGTGCCAGCACCGGGACAGGGGGCCGTCCCTACGAGCAGTACTTC. The rearrangement links TRBV6-1 to TRBJ2-7, with 12 bases that match TRBD1. This CDR3 is 15 amino acids long. Germline V gene data show CDR1 as MNHNS and CDR2 as SASEGT. After removal of 7 bases from V and 2 bases from J, the junction contained 6 bases not matched to a gene.

The rearrangement uses TRBV7-9 and TRBJ2-5, with TRBD1 as a possible D gene (5 bases). Trimming left V 1 base short and J 7 bases short, with 10 bases between. Germline CDR1 SEHNR, CDR2 FQNEAQ (reference sequence). The length of the CDR3 is 13 residues. In nucleotides, the CDR3 is TGTGCCAGCAGCTTAGACGGAGACAGGACCCAGTACTTC. The encoded protein is CASSLDGDRTQYF.

This chain joins TRBV19 and TRBJ1-6; D gene uncertain. The CDR3 runs 16 residues. Germline V gives CDR1 LNHDA, CDR2 SQIVND (reference sequence). V was shortened by 5 bases and J by 1 base, with 12 bases between the two germline ends. In DNA, the CDR3 is TGTGCCAGTAGTCCGTCCCGGGAATCCTATAATTCACCCCTCCACTTT. Its protein is CASSPSRESYNSPLHF.

The chain's CDR3 is CASSQSAGQRIRAYGYTF. The CDR3 DNA reads as TGCGCCAGCAGTCAATCGGCGGGACAGAGAATTCGGGCCTATGGCTACACCTTC. This chain connects TRBV23-1 to TRBJ1-2; 7 bases fit TRBD1. TRBV23-1 is recorded as an ORF, its role being uncertain. Trimming at V came to 0 bases and at J to 4 bases, leaving 14 bases not matched to a gene. The CDR3 is 18 residues long.

The rearrangement uses TRBV10-2 and TRBJ2-1; 12 bases align to TRBD2. The CDR3 extends over 16 amino acids. The germline gives CDR1 WSHSY, CDR2 SAAADI. Trimming cost V 4 bases and J 7 bases; bases outside gene matches: 8. The CDR3 protein is CASSVILAGGRNEQFF. In DNA form, the CDR3 reads TGCGCCAGCAGTGTCATACTAGCGGGGGGAAGGAATGAGCAGTTCTTC.

The chain couples TRBV10-1 to TRBJ1-2, with 8 nucleotides matching TRBD1. From germline, CDR1 is WNHNN and CDR2 SYGVQD (reference sequence). V dropped 4 bases and J dropped 4; count of bases not matched to a gene: 11. The CDR3 sequence is 16 residues long. The CDR3 loop reads CASSVTGGPVIYGYTF. The CDR3 DNA sequence: TGCGCCAGCAGTGTAACAGGGGGACCTGTTATCTATGGCTACACCTTC.

The J gene is TRBJ2-6, the V gene TRBV15; D is unclear. Trimming pared 3 bases from V and 0 bases from J, leaving 6 bases between. The germline V gene encodes CDR1 LNHNV and CDR2 YYDKDF (reference sequence). The CDR3 runs 15 residues. CDR3 residues: CATSREYSGANVLTF. CDR3 DNA sequence: TGTGCCACCAGCAGGGAGTACTCTGGGGCCAACGTCCTGACTTTC.

This clone was seen only a few times. V gene TRBV7-9 combines with J gene TRBJ1-2; 9 bases map to TRBD1. Germline V gene data show CDR1 as SEHNR and CDR2 as FQNEAQ (reference sequence). This CDR3 has 17 residues. Trimming took 2 bases from V and 3 from J; bases not matched to a gene: 10. This CDR3 reads CASSLKGQGGPDYGYTF. CDR3 DNA: TGTGCCAGCAGCTTAAAGGGACAGGGCGGACCTGACTATGGCTACACCTTC.

CDR3 protein: CASSQDLLQGALNEKLFF. The CDR3 DNA sequence: TGCGCCAGCAGCCAAGATCTCCTCCAGGGGGCGCTTAATGAAAAACTGTTTTTT. This chain joins TRBV4-1 and TRBJ1-4, with 8 bases fitting TRBD1. Losses at the gene ends were 0 bases for V and 4 bases for J; bases not matched to a gene: 10. The germline V gene encodes CDR1 MGHRA and CDR2 YSYEKL. This CDR3 comprises 18 residues.

The chain joins TRBV11-1 to TRBJ1-1; the match to TRBD1 covers 9 bases. Germline CDR1 reads SGHAT; CDR2 reads FQDESV (reference sequence). V lost 5 bases and J lost 4; bases outside the gene matches: 8. There are 15 residues in the CDR3. CDR3 nucleotides: TGTGCCAGCAGCCCCAGGGACAGGGTGGGCACTGAAGCTTTCTTT. It encodes CASSPRDRVGTEAFF.

The V call is TRBV10-3, the J call TRBJ2-7; 7 nucleotides match TRBD1. V was clipped by 0 bases and J by 3 bases; unmatched bases: 5. The germline V gene has CDR1 ENHRY and CDR2 SYGVKD. The CDR3 spans 15 residues. In DNA, the CDR3 is TGTGCCATCAGTGAGTCGGGGACAGCGATCTACGAGCAGTACTTC. It codes for CAISESGTAIYEQYF.

The rearrangement joins TRBV28 to TRBJ1-1; D is unresolved. V dropped 5 bases and J dropped 4 bases, with 20 bases sitting between them. Germline loops: CDR1 MDHEN, CDR2 SYDVKM. The CDR3 runs to 16 residues. This chain's CDR3 is CASSPYGLNWGTEAFF. The CDR3 nucleotides read TGTGCCAGCAGTCCCTACGGACTTAACTGGGGCACTGAAGCTTTCTTT.

The genes are TRBV6-5 and TRBJ2-1, with D possibly TRBD1 on 6 matching bases. Per the germline V gene, CDR1 is MNHEY and CDR2 is SVGAGI. This CDR3 has 12 residues. Deletions cut 8 bases from V and 8 bases from J, with 13 bases between. CDR3 DNA sequence: TGTGCCAGCGGGGGCAGGGTGTATGAGCAGTTCTTC. It translates to CASGGRVYEQFF.

This clone was seen once. This rearrangement joins TRBV9 to TRBJ1-4; 9 positions match TRBD1. After removal of 4 bases from V and 6 bases from J, the junction contained 4 bases not matched to a gene. This CDR3 contains 14 residues. Germline CDR1 and CDR2: SGDLS and YYNGEE. The CDR3 loop is CASSPGQGYEKLFF. The CDR3 nucleotides read TGTGCCAGCAGCCCGGGACAGGGATATGAAAAACTGTTTTTT.